This entry features one T cell receptor (beta chain) sequence. Antigen specificity is unknown. Locally advanced or metastatic urothelial carcinoma was diagnosed in the patients. The data derive from a study of PD-L1 blockade in urothelial cancer. Study-level points and caveats: Pretreatment TCR clonality in blood, when below the median, was predictive of better survival.

The V and J ends lost 6 bases and 9 bases respectively, with 21 bases between them. This CDR3 contains 15 residues. Germline CDR1 and CDR2: WSHSY and SAAADI. Spiking of synthetic TCR analog templates was performed in each PCR. Only in-frame clones appear in the TCRdb table, and some are missing; sequencing was by immunoSEQ multiplex PCR. The sample has tens of thousands of clones, 82% seen once. V usage is TRBV10-2 and J usage is TRBJ2-4; TRBD2 might be the D (6 bases). The sequence derives from a man between 65 and 79 years old with urothelial cancer. The sequencing here drew on PBMCs, taken around atezolizumab (anti-PD-L1) treatment. CDR3 sequence reads: CASRAPGEATGIQYF. The DNA of the CDR3 is TGCGCCAGCAGGGCCCCCGGGGAGGCGACGGGCATTCAGTACTTC.